This entry describes one T cell receptor beta chain. This clonotype was seen repeatedly, ten times or more. Its recognized antigen is unknown. No quality values exist for individual bases; no much larger clone is one base distant. This specimen's treatment or condition label, per the study, means: live attenuated yellow fever vaccine strain. A standard Ficoll-Paque protocol was used to isolate PBMCs from peripheral blood. Dynabeads CD4 and CD8 positive selection kits were used to isolate CD4 and CD8 T-cell fractions. TriZol was used to extract RNA from bulk PBMCs, CD4 and CD8 fractions, and dextramer-positive and dextramer-negative fractions. TCR cDNA was made using 5'RACE template switching, a step that added a universal primer site and unique molecular identifiers. cDNA synthesis was primed from both the TCR alpha and TCR beta constant segments. Library amplification used two PCR steps, and the second PCR step added sample barcodes and sequencing adapters. Sequencing of the libraries was done on either Illumina HiSeq 2500 (2x100 bp) or NovaSeq (2x150 bp). The source study handled its data this way. Reads were demultiplexed and collapsed into UMI consensus sequences with MIGEC, and V(D)J alignment was performed with MiXCR. Vaccine-responding clonotypes were identified with edgeR using replicate PBMC samples, with FDR below 0.01 and a log2 fold change above 5 up to day 15 being required. Each bulk clonotype received a CD4 or CD8 identity based on whether the sequenced CD4 or CD8 repertoire contained that clonotype at higher abundance. In TCRdb, the public reads were trimmed at Q25 with fastp and aligned with MiXCR, with productive beta chains retained. When rows share a CDR3 protein, they turn into one entry using the most common DNA and genes. In this record, the V and J calls reflect TCRdb's handling and not the investigators' own analysis. Counted in this sample were about 110,000 distinct CDR3 sequences; 7% to 8.5% of them appeared once. 25% of the sample is held by the ten biggest clonotypes.

This record belongs to a study of T cells after yellow fever vaccination (dated by TCRdb to the late 2010s). Regarding the study in general: Libraries from fractions with low cell numbers were prepared with the SMART-Seq v4 Ultra Low Input RNA kit. Two healthy male donors, one aged 18 to 30 and one aged 30 to 40 years, made up the cohort. Blood samples were taken at several timepoints before and after primary and secondary immunization, and bulk PBMC replicates and cell subsets were isolated. To follow T-cell clones before and after both primary and booster YFV17D yellow fever vaccination, bulk TCR alpha and beta repertoires underwent longitudinal sequencing.

Here is what the overall study found, with its caveats: The study included only a couple of donors, which limits how far the findings can be generalized. After the booster, most clones that had expanded after primary vaccination were detected again (about 97% of CD4 and about 88% of CD8), suggesting broad maintenance of memory. A small share of clonotypes occurred in both CD4 and CD8 compartments, likely arising from convergent recombination. Computational filtering was required because FACS-sorted repertoires could contain abundant contaminating clonotypes from the bulk population. The secondary T-cell response was weaker than the primary response but faster, peaking on day 5 instead of day 15.

V and J are trimmed by 4 bases and 6 bases, and the gene matches miss 9 bases of the junction. Counted from cysteine to phenylalanine, this CDR3 has 14 amino acids. Only CDR3 DNA remains: 42 bases, in frame from the first base. CDR1 and CDR2 are drawn from the germline V gene (reference sequence): SEHNR, FQNEAQ. The rearranged segments are TRBV7-9 and TRBJ2-7, and 7 junction bases match TRBD1. The material sequenced was CD8+ T cells sorted from PBMCs, taken 45 days after the yellow fever booster vaccination. The TCR comes from a man under 40 who received the YFV17D yellow fever vaccine. The DNA reads as follows: TGTGCCAGCAGCTCAAGGGACAGCGACCTCGAGCAGTACTTC. The resulting protein is CASSSRDSDLEQYF. With the portions outside the CDR3 filled from the reference TRBV7-9 and TRBJ2-7 genes, the complete variable region becomes DTGVSQNPRHKITKRGQNVTFRCDPISEHNRLYWYRQTLGQGPEFLTYFQNEAQLEKSRLLSDRFSAERPKGSFSTLEIQRTEQGDSAMYLCASSSRDSDLEQYFGPGTRLTVT.